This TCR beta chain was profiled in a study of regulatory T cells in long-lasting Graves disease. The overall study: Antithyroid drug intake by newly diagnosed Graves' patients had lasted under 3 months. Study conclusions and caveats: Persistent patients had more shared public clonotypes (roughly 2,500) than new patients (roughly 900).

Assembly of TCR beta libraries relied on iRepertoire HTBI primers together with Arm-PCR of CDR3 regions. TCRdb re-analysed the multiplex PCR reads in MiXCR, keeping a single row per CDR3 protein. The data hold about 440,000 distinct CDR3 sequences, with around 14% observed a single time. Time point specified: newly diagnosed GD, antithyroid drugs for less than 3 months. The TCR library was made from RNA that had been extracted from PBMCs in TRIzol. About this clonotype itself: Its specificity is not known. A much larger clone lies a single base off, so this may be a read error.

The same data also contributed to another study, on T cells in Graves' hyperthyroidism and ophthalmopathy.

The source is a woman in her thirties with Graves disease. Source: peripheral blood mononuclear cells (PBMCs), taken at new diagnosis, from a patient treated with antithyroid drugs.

CDR3 region: CAISGGLAGVNEQYF. In DNA form, the CDR3 reads TGTGCCATCAGTGGGGGGTTAGCGGGAGTTAATGAGCAGTACTTC. The chain joins TRBV10-3 to TRBJ2-4; 9 bases fit TRBD2. This CDR3 comprises 15 residues. The germline CDR1 and CDR2 sequences are ENHRY and SYGVKD. V was pared by 4 bases and J by 13 bases, with 14 bases of the junction left unmatched.